One sample yielded the 5 T cell receptor beta chains listed below, sequenced in a study of shared clonotypes between healthy human individuals. Profiling relied on immunoSEQ multiplex PCR, and the TCRdb table lists in-frame clones only, not all of them. The data show about 680,000 clones, 73% seen once. The specimen sequenced was memory CD4+ T cells sorted from blood. Subset noted: CD45RA-negative fraction. Receptors were obtained from a woman aged 25-40 years in good health.

In its sample, this clone was seen many times. In the same sample, other DNA sequences code for this CDR3. The chain links TRBV5-1 to TRBJ2-2; 7 bases are a match to TRBD1. V was pared by 0 bases and J by 3 bases, with 2 bases of the junction left unmatched. From germline, CDR1 is SGHRS and CDR2 YFSETQ. The CDR3 totals 15 residues. The CDR3 loop is CASSLADRDTGELFF. Written as DNA, the CDR3 is TGCGCCAGCAGCTTGGCCGACAGGGACACCGGGGAGCTGTTTTTT. The full variable domain, in which reference TRBV5-1 and TRBJ2-2 provide the parts outside the CDR3, is KAGVTQTPRYLIKTRGQQVTLSCSPISGHRSVSWYQQTPGQGLQFLFEYFSETQRNKGNFPGRFSGRQFSNSRSEMNVSTLELGDSALYLCASSLADRDTGELFFGEGSRLTVL.

The J gene is TRBJ1-1, the V gene TRBV28; D might be TRBD1 (5 bases). V lost 5 bases, J lost 8 bases, and 9 bases lay in between. The length of the CDR3 is 11 residues. Germline V CDR1 and CDR2: MDHEN, SYDVKM. CDR3 loop: CASSANREAFF. The CDR3 coding sequence is TGTGCCAGCAGTGCCAACAGGGAAGCTTTCTTT.

This clone was found a few times. The chain is built from TRBV7-3 and TRBJ2-2; 9 nucleotides match TRBD2. The CDR3 runs 17 residues. Germline assignment: CDR1 SGHTA and CDR2 FQGTGA. J gave up 5 bases and V 2 bases, and 9 bases lay outside the gene matches. The CDR3 spells CASSLVVAGVRTGELFF. DNA of the CDR3: TGTGCCAGCAGCTTAGTTGTAGCGGGAGTGCGAACCGGGGAGCTGTTTTTT.

This chain connects TRBV2 to TRBJ2-3; TRBD2 might be the D (5 bases). Per the germline V gene, CDR1 is SNHLY and CDR2 is FYNNEI. The V end lost 11 bases, the J end lost 0 bases, and 12 bases lay between the germline ends. The CDR3 is made up of 13 amino acids. This CDR3 reads CAGYGDSTDTQYF. The CDR3 DNA reads TGTGCCGGCTACGGGGATAGCACAGATACGCAGTATTTT.

The chain couples TRBV2 to TRBJ2-7; D is unclear. V was pared by 2 bases and J by 2 bases, with 4 bases between. The CDR3 has 12 amino acids. Germline CDR1 SNHLY, CDR2 FYNNEI. CDR3 in DNA: TGTGCCAGCAGTGAAATTACCTACGAGCAGTACTTC. Protein: CASSEITYEQYF.